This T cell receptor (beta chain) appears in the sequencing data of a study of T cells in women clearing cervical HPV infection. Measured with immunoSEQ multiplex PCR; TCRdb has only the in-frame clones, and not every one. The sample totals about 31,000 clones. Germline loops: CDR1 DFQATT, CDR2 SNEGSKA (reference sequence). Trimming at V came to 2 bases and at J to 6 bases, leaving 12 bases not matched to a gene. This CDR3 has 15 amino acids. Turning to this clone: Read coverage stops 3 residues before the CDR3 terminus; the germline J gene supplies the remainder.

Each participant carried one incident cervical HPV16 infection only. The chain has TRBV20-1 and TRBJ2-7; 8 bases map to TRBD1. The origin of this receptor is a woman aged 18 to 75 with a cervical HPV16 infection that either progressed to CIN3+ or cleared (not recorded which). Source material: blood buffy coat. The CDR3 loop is CSARLTGAPAGEQYF. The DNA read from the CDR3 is TGCAGTGCTAGATTGACAGGGGCCCCCGCTGGCGAG.